This entry lists 17 T cell receptor beta chains sequenced from one sample in a study of T cell clusters in autoimmune cytopenias. One tube held mixed TRB-A and TRB-B primer pools for touch-down PCR. TCRdb re-called the multiplex PCR reads; one entry per CDR3 protein, DNA not given. Listed are 12,000 or so distinct CDR3 sequences; 23% falls within the top ten. About 39,000 genome equivalents of blood DNA were amplified for TRB. This same sample was also part of a study on T cell repertoires in aging, cancer and after chemotherapy.

What was sequenced was peripheral blood. Receptor source: a human donor in good health.

J is TRBJ2-1 and V is TRBV6-1; TCRdb's D call, TRBD1, is unchecked because there is no DNA. This CDR3 spans 17 amino acids. Germline lookup yields CDR1 MNHNS and CDR2 SASEGT. Here the CDR3 reads CASSLFRPGQGAFEQFF.

This clonotype is classed as large by frequency. The chain combines TRBV29-1 with TRBJ2-7. Germline loops: CDR1 SQVTM, CDR2 ANQGSEA. The CDR3 has 15 residues. The CDR3 loop reads CSVELLAGGSYEQYF.

This sequence joins TRBV30 and TRBJ1-2; with no DNA, the TCRdb D assignment of TRBD1 cannot be verified. Germline V lookup: CDR1 GTSNPN, CDR2 SVGIG (reference sequence). This CDR3 contains 13 residues. The CDR3 reads CARSGGGFYGYTF.

The chain employs TRBV6-6 and TRBJ1-1; the TRBD1 assignment by TCRdb is unverifiable without DNA. Germline V gives CDR1 MNHNY, CDR2 SVGAGI (reference sequence). There are 14 residues in the CDR3. CDR3 sequence: CASSDRGLNTEAFF.

The rearrangement links TRBV7-2 to TRBJ2-5; TCRdb designates TRBD2, a call that cannot be tested without DNA. The CDR3 consists of 16 residues. Germline V gene data show CDR1 as SGHTA and CDR2 as FQGNSA. The CDR3 here is CASSSGAGGPEETQYF.

This chain connects TRBV10-3 to TRBJ1-1; TCRdb designates TRBD1, a call that cannot be tested without DNA. Germline CDR1 reads ENHRY; CDR2 reads SYGVKD. This CDR3 spans 15 amino acids. The CDR3 sequence: CAISASGQGNTEAFF.

The rearrangement uses TRBV18 and TRBJ1-1; as DNA is missing, the TRBD1 call by TCRdb cannot be tested. Germline values: CDR1 KGHSH, CDR2 LQKENI. This CDR3 contains 16 residues. This chain's CDR3 is CASSPPTGGLVTEAFF.

The chain's CDR3 is CASSPGQGTDTQYF. V gene TRBV18 combines with J gene TRBJ2-3; TCRdb's D call, TRBD1, is unchecked because there is no DNA. The CDR3 loop spans 14 amino acids. Per the germline V gene, CDR1 is KGHSH and CDR2 is LQKENI.

The V gene is TRBV5-6, the J gene TRBJ2-3; TCRdb selects TRBD2, and the lack of DNA leaves this call unchecked. The CDR3 has 20 residues. CDR1 is SGHDT, CDR2 YYEEEE, per germline. CDR3: CASSPLSGTSGGPGTDTQYF.

V usage is TRBV7-9 and J usage is TRBJ2-6. CDR1 is SEHNR, CDR2 FQNEAQ, per germline (reference sequence). The CDR3 consists of 13 residues. The CDR3 region is CASSITGANVLTF.

The chain recombines TRBV6-5 with TRBJ2-7; the TCRdb D gene call, TRBD1, has no DNA to confirm it. Germline values: CDR1 MNHEY, CDR2 SVGAGI. CDR3 size: 13 residues. The CDR3 is CASSQGQFYEQYF.

The J gene is TRBJ1-1, the V gene TRBV19. The CDR3 runs 13 residues. Germline V gene sequence: CDR1 LNHDA, CDR2 SQIVND (reference sequence). CDR3 residues: CASSFLDNTEAFF.

According to its frequency, this clonotype is medium-sized. This chain uses TRBV11-1 with TRBJ2-3; TCRdb names TRBD1, which stays unverified in the absence of DNA. Germline-derived CDR1 and CDR2 are SGHAT and FQDESV (reference sequence). CDR3 length: 17 amino acids. CDR3 amino acids: CASSAGDAASNTDTQYF. Using reference TRBV11-1 and TRBJ2-3 for the parts outside the CDR3, the full variable domain is EAEVAQSPRYKITEKSQAVAFWCDPISGHATLYWYRQILGQGPELLVQFQDESVVDDSQLPKDRFSAERLKGVDSTLKIQPAELGDSAMYLCASSAGDAASNTDTQYFGPGTRLTVL.

V usage is TRBV19 and J usage is TRBJ1-2. CDR1 is LNHDA and CDR2 is SQIVND in the germline V gene (reference sequence). The CDR3 loop spans 13 amino acids. The CDR3 protein is CASTTGTPRGYTF.

The chain is built from TRBV11-3 and TRBJ1-3. This CDR3 spans 16 amino acids. Germline V lookup: CDR1 SGHNT, CDR2 YENEEA. CDR3 region: CASSSHGQGSGNTIYF.

The chain links TRBV18 to TRBJ2-3. There are 15 residues in the CDR3. The germline gives CDR1 KGHSH, CDR2 LQKENI. The CDR3 spells CASSPPETSTDTQYF.

The rearrangement links TRBV6-1 to TRBJ2-1. Germline CDR1 is MNHNS and CDR2 is SASEGT. The CDR3 sequence is 16 residues long. CDR3 sequence: CASSLSAGGSYNEQFF.